By frequency in the sample, the clone carrying this T cell receptor beta chain is medium-sized (0.01 to 0.1%). CDR1 and CDR2 (germline): MRHNA, SNTAGT. V gave up 2 bases and J gave up 1 base, with 11 bases separating them. The CDR3 extends over 15 amino acids. As handled by the study authors: Quantification of nucleated cells was approximated via reference gene primer amplification. Clones were sequenced by immunoSEQ multiplex PCR, and TCRdb holds only the in-frame ones, with some missing. That table furnishes V, J and clone size, whereas the DNA furnished D and trimming. The sample includes some 160,000 clones, 70% to 90% of them seen just once. The data were obtained in a study of blood T cell repertoires in COVID-19. Study overall: Both acute and convalescent COVID-19 samples were obtained from the United States, Italy and Spain. In each case, the material was cDNA or gDNA derived from T cells, B-cell-depleted T cells, or PBMCs.

Sequencing was performed on peripheral blood. The chain is built from TRBV6-4 and TRBJ1-2, with a possible D match to TRBD1 (6 bases). This receptor was taken from a woman aged 50 to 60 with acute or convalescent COVID-19. CDR3 region: CASSDPHRVNYGYTF. CDR3 nucleotides: TGTGCCAGCAGTGACCCCCACAGGGTTAACTATGGCTACACCTTC.